This section outlines one T cell receptor beta chain sequence together with its context. This sample is part of a study of blood T cell repertoires in COVID-19. Across the study: Specimens from acute and convalescent COVID-19 originated in the United States, Italy and Spain.

Per the authors' pipeline: Estimates of nucleated cell counts were drawn from the amplification of reference gene primers. Here immunoSEQ multiplex PCR was the method, and the copy in TCRdb shows in-frame clones only, minus some. D and trimming come from the DNA, and the V and J calls and clone size come from that table. The sample gives roughly 200,000 clones, about 80% of which show up once; roughly 5% is in the top ten. This CDR3 is built from 14 residues. Per the germline V gene, CDR1 is SGHNT and CDR2 is YYREEE (reference sequence). V was cut by 7 bases and J by 4 bases, with 12 bases left in between.

The chain couples TRBV5-4 to TRBJ1-6; D is unresolved. This TCR was recovered from a woman between 50 and 59 years old who had been exposed to COVID-19. The sequencing sample was made of PBMCs or T cells enriched from blood (not recorded which). The CDR3 coding sequence is TGTGCCAGCCGATCGAGCTCTTATAATTCACCCCTCCACTTT. Its protein product is CASRSSSYNSPLHF.